A single sample gave rise to the 20 T cell receptor beta chains below, sequenced in a study of cytomegalovirus exposure and HLA in healthy donors. Use of 60 Vbeta and 13 Jbeta primers characterized the PCR. Using immunoSEQ multiplex PCR, the repertoire was profiled, and TCRdb retains in-frame clones only, with some absent. Here the sample spans about 160,000 clones, about 60% being singletons. Sequenced: PBMCs. Source of these receptors: a woman aged 60-70 years in good health and CMV-seropositive.

The chain has TRBV29-1 and TRBJ2-1, with a tentative D call TRBD2 (6 bases). CDR1 and CDR2 from the germline V gene are SQVTM and ANQGSEA. The ends were cut back, 8 bases at V and 9 bases at J, with 23 bases in the middle. CDR3 length: 14 amino acids. CDR3 DNA: TGCAGCCTTAATCGGGGGTCCATGTCGGGTGAGCAGTTCTTC. Translated: CSLNRGSMSGEQFF.

The CDR3 loop reads CASGLIMGQMNTEAFF. The CDR3, as DNA: TGTGCCAGCGGACTAATCATGGGACAGATGAACACTGAAGCTTTCTTT. The chain has TRBV5-4 and TRBJ1-1; 7 bases agree with TRBD1. The CDR3 length is 16 residues. The germline gives CDR1 SGHNT, CDR2 YYREEE (reference sequence). Unmatched junction bases numbered 12, after V lost 7 bases and J lost 0 bases. The full variable domain, rest sourced from reference TRBV5-4 and TRBJ1-1, is ETGVTQSPTHLIKTRGQQVTLRCSSQSGHNTVSWYQQALGQGPQFIFQYYREEENGRGNFPPRFSGLQFPNYSSELNVNALELDDSALYLCASGLIMGQMNTEAFFGQGTRLTVV.

The CDR3: CAIRRTSGTSTDTQYF. The DNA of the CDR3 is TGTGCCATCAGGAGGACTAGCGGGACGAGCACAGATACGCAGTATTTT. The chain employs TRBV10-3 and TRBJ2-3; TRBD2 matches at 12 bases. Trimming at V came to 6 bases and at J to 0 bases, leaving 4 bases not matched to a gene. Germline V gene sequence: CDR1 ENHRY, CDR2 SYGVKD. This CDR3 is built from 16 residues.

As for this clone: Other DNA sequences from this sample encode an identical CDR3 as well. V gene TRBV19 combines with J gene TRBJ2-2, with no clear D. CDR3 size: 13 residues. Germline CDR1 LNHDA, CDR2 SQIVND (reference sequence). V was pared by 5 bases and J by 5 bases, with 9 bases between. CDR3 nucleotide sequence: TGTGCCAGTAGTCCACGGGTTACCGGGGAGCTGTTTTTT. Protein sequence: CASSPRVTGELFF.

The sample holds a few counts of this clone. The V and J genes are TRBV2 and TRBJ1-5, with a weak D call TRBD1 (5 bases). The length of the CDR3 is 14 residues. Germline V gene lookup returns CDR1 SNHLY and CDR2 FYNNEI. Trimming removed 3 bases from V and 6 bases from J, with 12 bases in between. The CDR3 DNA reads TGTGCCAGCAGTGACAGGGATCGGGCTCAGCCCCAGCATTTT. It yields the protein CASSDRDRAQPQHF.

This chain links TRBV30 with TRBJ2-3; the match to TRBD2 covers 7 bases. Germline V gene data show CDR1 as GTSNPN and CDR2 as SVGIG (reference sequence). V trimming: 0 bases; J trimming: 6 bases; junction bases outside the gene matches: 3. This CDR3 has 13 amino acids. CDR3 amino acids: CAWSVSSGDTQYF. The CDR3, as DNA: TGTGCCTGGAGTGTATCTAGCGGTGATACGCAGTATTTT. The whole variable domain, filled in from reference TRBV30 and TRBJ2-3, reads SQTIHQWPATLVQPVGSPLSLECTVEGTSNPNLYWYRQAAGRGLQLLFYSVGIGQISSEVPQNLSASRPQDRQFILSSKKLLLSDSGFYLCAWSVSSGDTQYFGPGTRLTVL.

This chain joins TRBV5-1 and TRBJ2-3, with 7 nucleotides matching TRBD2. This CDR3 has 16 amino acids. CDR1 is SGHRS and CDR2 is YFSETQ in the germline V gene. The ends lost 6 bases at V and 0 bases at J; junction bases unmatched: 10. CDR3 in DNA: TGCGCCAGCACCTTATCGGGGGGACGGAGCACAGATACGCAGTATTTT. Residues: CASTLSGGRSTDTQYF. Variable domain in full (rest from reference TRBV5-1 and TRBJ2-3): KAGVTQTPRYLIKTRGQQVTLSCSPISGHRSVSWYQQTPGQGLQFLFEYFSETQRNKGNFPGRFSGRQFSNSRSEMNVSTLELGDSALYLCASTLSGGRSTDTQYFGPGTRLTVL.

The chain is built from TRBV4-1 and TRBJ2-1; D perhaps matches TRBD2 (5 bases). Germline CDR1 MGHRA, CDR2 YSYEKL. The CDR3 extends over 13 amino acids. Trimming removed 4 bases at V and 8 bases at J, with 12 bases between. CDR3 DNA: TGCGCCAGCAGCCCGTTTTGGGGAGATGAGCAGTTCTTC. Its protein is CASSPFWGDEQFF.

The chain has TRBV11-2 and TRBJ1-3, with D perhaps matching TRBD1 (5 bases). Per the germline V gene, CDR1 is SGHAT and CDR2 is FQNNGV. V was clipped by 0 bases and J by 2 bases, with 11 bases between them. This CDR3 is built from 16 residues. CDR3 sequence reads: CASSLEVLGPGNTIYF. CDR3 in DNA: TGTGCCAGCAGCTTAGAGGTGCTGGGGCCTGGAAACACCATATATTTT.

The rearrangement links TRBV27 to TRBJ1-2, with 8 bases matching TRBD1. The CDR3 has 13 residues. Germline V gene sequence: CDR1 MNHEY, CDR2 SMNVEV (reference sequence). J gave up 7 bases and V 6 bases, and 7 bases lay outside the gene matches. The CDR3 spells CASSPSQGGGYTF. DNA of the CDR3: TGTGCCAGCAGCCCCTCACAGGGGGGTGGCTACACCTTC.

In this sample, this clone turned up a few times. This chain connects TRBV28 to TRBJ1-4, with 7 nucleotides matching TRBD1. Germline V lookup: CDR1 MDHEN, CDR2 SYDVKM. The CDR3 contains 14 residues. Trimming took 4 bases from V and 6 from J; bases not matched to a gene: 5. CDR3 region: CASSSRQGDEKLFF. CDR3 sequence (DNA): TGTGCCAGCAGTTCCCGACAGGGCGATGAAAAACTGTTTTTT.

The genes are TRBV18 and TRBJ2-3; a possible D gene is TRBD2 (6 bases). V was pared by 1 base and J by 2 bases, with 10 bases between. The CDR3 is 15 amino acids. Germline V gives CDR1 KGHSH, CDR2 LQKENI. CDR3 residues: CASSPLSGPTDTQYF. The CDR3 region has the DNA TGTGCCAGCTCACCACTTAGCGGCCCCACAGATACGCAGTATTTT.

J is TRBJ1-2 and V is TRBV28, with TRBD1 as a possible D gene (6 bases). There are 14 residues in the CDR3. The germline V and J ends were trimmed by 6 bases and 5 bases, with 16 bases remaining between them. Germline V gene sequence: CDR1 MDHEN, CDR2 SYDVKM. Here the CDR3 DNA reads TGTGCCAGCAGCCCCGCCGGACAGCAATATGGCTACACCTTC. Translation: CASSPAGQQYGYTF.

CDR3: CASSPGWTPQETQYF. As DNA, the CDR3 is TGTGCCAGCAGCCCTGGGTGGACTCCCCAAGAGACCCAGTACTTC. The genes are TRBV7-9 and TRBJ2-5, with D tentatively TRBD2 (5 bases). Trimming took 5 bases from V and 1 from J, leaving 14 bases between them. This CDR3 contains 15 residues. Germline values: CDR1 SEHNR, CDR2 FQNEAQ (reference sequence). Supplemented by reference TRBV7-9 and TRBJ2-5, the full variable domain reads DTGVSQNPRHKITKRGQNVTFRCDPISEHNRLYWYRQTLGQGPEFLTYFQNEAQLEKSRLLSDRFSAERPKGSFSTLEIQRTEQGDSAMYLCASSPGWTPQETQYFGPGTRLLVL.

The V and J genes are TRBV10-3 and TRBJ1-4; possibly TRBD1 for D (6 bases). The CDR3 sequence is 13 residues long. V was cut by 6 bases and J by 8 bases, with 13 bases left in between. Looked up from germline, CDR1 is ENHRY and CDR2 is SYGVKD. DNA of the CDR3: TGTGCCATCAGCCCCGGGACACCCGAAAAACTGTTTTTT. Its translation is CAISPGTPEKLFF.

V and J are TRBV5-4 and TRBJ1-2; 9 bases fit TRBD1. Trimming took 0 bases from V and 3 from J; bases not matched to a gene: 6. The CDR3 totals 16 residues. Germline CDR1 SGHNT, CDR2 YYREEE (reference sequence). DNA of the CDR3: TGTGCCAGCAGCTTGGGATCCGGGACAGGGCACTATGGCTACACCTTC. Its protein is CASSLGSGTGHYGYTF. The complete variable domain, with remaining parts taken from reference TRBV5-4 and TRBJ1-2, reads ETGVTQSPTHLIKTRGQQVTLRCSSQSGHNTVSWYQQALGQGPQFIFQYYREEENGRGNFPPRFSGLQFPNYSSELNVNALELDDSALYLCASSLGSGTGHYGYTFGSGTRLTVV.

This chain uses TRBV4-3 with TRBJ1-3, with 10 bases matching TRBD1. The CDR3 covers 15 residues. CDR1 and CDR2 (germline): LGHNA, YSLEER. The J segment lost 4 bases and the V segment lost 4 bases, leaving 4 bases of the junction unmatched. DNA of the CDR3: TGCGCCAGCAGCCCAGACAGGGGGCAGGGAAACACCATATATTTT. Translating gives CASSPDRGQGNTIYF.

The chain joins TRBV28 to TRBJ2-7, with 7 bases fitting TRBD1. Germline V gene data show CDR1 as MDHEN and CDR2 as SYDVKM. There are 15 residues in the CDR3. V dropped 6 bases and J dropped 2; count of bases not matched to a gene: 10. This CDR3 reads CASRKSQGFAYEQYF. The CDR3 coding sequence is TGTGCCAGCAGGAAATCACAGGGGTTCGCCTACGAGCAGTACTTC.

This clone was seen more than once but under ten times. The rearrangement uses TRBV30 and TRBJ2-5, with 11 bases lining up with TRBD1. This CDR3 region has 14 residues. J was trimmed by 4 bases and V by 5 bases; bases with no gene match: 6. Looked up from germline, CDR1 is GTSNPN and CDR2 is SVGIG (reference sequence). CDR3 sequence: CAWGTGGVLETQYF. The CDR3 DNA reads TGTGCCTGGGGGACAGGGGGTGTTTTAGAGACCCAGTACTTC.

This clone was counted once. The chain links TRBV7-9 to TRBJ2-1; 7 bases line up with TRBD2. The CDR3 loop spans 14 amino acids. V lost 5 bases, J lost 6 bases, and 7 bases stayed unmatched. Germline CDR1 is SEHNR and CDR2 is FQNEAQ (reference sequence). The CDR3: CASSPQLASNEQFF. The CDR3 coding sequence is TGTGCCAGCAGCCCCCAACTAGCGAGCAATGAGCAGTTCTTC.